This T cell receptor beta chain was identified during a study of blood T cell repertoires in COVID-19 (TCRdb year 2020). Broadly, across the study: Samples covering the acute and convalescent phases of COVID-19 were provided by collaborators in the United States, Italy and Spain. The dataset comprised deeply sampled blood TCRbeta repertoires from subjects exposed to, actively infected with, or recovered from COVID-19. The samples were drawn from the first 160 participants of the ongoing ImmuneRACE study and from 1,200 or so subjects provided by 6 global collaborators. Where available, HLA class I and class II types were taken from metadata supplied by the sample provider and were not determined by assay-based typing. Nearly every sample came with metadata listing a de-identified subject ID, COVID-19 status, age in years and sex. The material from the prospective study consisted of cDNA or gDNA derived from T cells, B-cell-depleted T cells, or PBMCs. The repertoires were made available in a free public database intended to serve as a resource for research on the immune response to SARS-CoV-2.

TCRbeta CDR3 regions were amplified from genomic DNA using the immunoSEQ Assay, a bias-controlled multiplex PCR. The paper's processing steps were these. Nucleated cell counts per sample were estimated from amplification of reference gene primers within the assay. To quantify the absolute abundance of each unique TCRbeta CDR3 rearrangement, sequence reads were collapsed and filtered. For each sample, productive Simpson clonality was calculated as the square root of Simpson's diversity index across productive rearrangements. This immuneACCESS table, as held by TCRdb, lists in-frame sequences with V and J called but not all clones. Of the missing ones, under half trace to an unresolved V gene in checked studies; the others have no known cause. V and J calls and clone size are as listed in that table; D and trimming were resolved from the DNA. This sample has 130,000 to 150,000 clones in its table, and about three quarters of those were observed once. About an eighth of the sample rests with the top ten.

Collaborating institutions collected whole blood in K2EDTA tubes following their own protocols. For TCRbeta analysis, collaborators shipped samples in one of three forms: frozen whole blood, isolated PBMCs, or DNA extracted from either of those sample types. About this clone itself: Its cognate antigen has yet to be identified. It has no much larger one-base neighbor in the sample; base qualities were not kept.

V loses 1 base at its end and J loses 7 bases; junction bases beyond the gene matches: 5. The CDR3 measures 15 amino acids from cysteine to phenylalanine. The entry retains the CDR3 DNA only, 45 bases that are in frame from base 1. Sequences GTSNPN (CDR1) and SVGIG (CDR2) are obtained from the germline V gene (reference sequence). The investigation overall reported the following: The quantity of clinical and demographic metadata differed by source and by participant and was supplied without curation.

The receptor's source is a man aged 80 or over with acute or convalescent COVID-19. The sequence links TRBV30 to TRBJ2-2; 11 bases in the junction line up with TRBD2. Sequencing was carried out using peripheral blood. CDR3 reads: CAWSASGGFGGELFF. The bases read TGTGCCTGGAGTGCTAGCGGGGGGTTTGGCGGGGAGCTGTTTTTT.